This T cell receptor (beta chain) is from a study of cytomegalovirus exposure and HLA in healthy donors (dated by TCRdb to the late 2010s). A note on the overall study: In an earlier analysis of some 550 of the donors, roughly 300 Gb of sequence data and roughly 100 million unique TCR beta sequences from roughly 180 million T cells were reported. Rather than using new phenotypic data, the later analysis identified candidate immune exposures from TCR beta sequences and from how often those sequences occurred across donors. Roughly 5 DR-DQ haplotypes were handled as single units for association and clustering, since linkage in the cohort was strong. Along with the approximately 700-subject first cohort, a separate validation cohort of approximately 110 different subjects was used. To decide whether each TCR beta V gene segment behaved as functional or pseudogenic, an earlier analysis of fewer than 750 of the donors relied on high-throughput TCR beta sequencing. Approximately 310 gigabases of sequencing data and around 90 million unique TCR sequences made up an early release that covered roughly 670 HLA-typed donors. Genome-wide SNP genotypes for about 65% of the 666 donors were used in a later genetic analysis, which treated that subset as a discovery cohort. Class I and class II HLA loci were covered by the typing at four-digit resolution. Among the 398 genotyped donors, 81% belonged to the genetic ancestry cluster associated with self-reported Caucasian donors. Using immunosequencing, the study profiled T cell repertoires from about 610 subjects and related those repertoires to cytomegalovirus serostatus. Typing coverage varied by locus: roughly 629-630 donors for A, B, C, DRB1 and DQB1; about 520 for DQA1; approximately 610 for DPA1; 450 to 480 for DPB1. To predict cytomegalovirus infection status, the study combined high-throughput TCR immunosequencing, statistical association of individual TCRs with disease status, and machine learning. The study aimed to test whether signatures of past pathogen exposure could be identified by cataloging public T cell receptors. A later analysis re-analyzed previously published TCR beta repertoires from about 600 donors and added high-resolution HLA genotyping to study TCR occurrence patterns. Donor age, sex, ethnicity and CMV serostatus were collected together with the repertoire data. On average, about 200,000 unique TCR beta nucleotide sequences were sequenced per donor among some 420 genotyped donors of the cohort, with about 19% of those sequences being non-productive. All discovery cohort repertoires had been generated using a single sequencing platform. General findings and caveats noted by the study authors: An earlier analysis of 450 to 750 of the donors showed that most TCR beta V segments appeared in productive rearrangements either about 90% or about 30% of the time, which broadly matched IMGT annotations. A further reported finding was that TCR beta sequences accurately predicted the HLA-A and HLA-B alleles for most subjects in the first cohort. CMV serostatus was the only immune exposure information available for the cohort. When HLA alleles, especially DR and DQ, strongly co-occurred, TCR associations were difficult to assign to individual alleles. In a later analysis, HLA-associated TCR beta chains showed more clonal expansion and lower generation probabilities than non-associated chains that were equally common. Three of the identified cytomegalovirus-associated TCR beta chains were confirmed in vitro to be specific for cytomegalovirus antigens. Because HLA typing was missing for some donors at each locus, association tests included only the typed subset. A cluster of highly shared sequence variants was judged likely to represent a technical artifact of the sequencing pipeline. A later analysis associated about 17,000 TCR beta sequences with specific HLA alleles at a false discovery rate of 0.05. The study listed 164 TCR beta chains as associated with cytomegalovirus. In a later analysis, several top co-occurrence clusters were reported to appear linked to parvovirus B19, influenza, CMV and Epstein-Barr virus. In a later genetic analysis, a missense DCLRE1C variant was associated with V-gene and J-gene trimming of TCR beta chains, and the association was replicated in an independent cohort. Most CMV-associated TCR beta chains appeared to be HLA-restricted in a later analysis, and the HLA associations seemed to be driven largely by CMV exposure. This cohort had only TCR beta chains sequenced, and the lack of alpha or paired-chain data limited which features could be detected. It was suggested by the authors that the approach could potentially be generalized to other disease states and immunological phenotypes. A later analysis found that TCR association rates varied across HLA loci, with DRB1 alleles showing the most associated TCRs and HLA-C alleles the fewest. Because counts were too low, some 17 rarely observed V segments, including chromosome 9 orphons, were left out of the earlier analysis of approximately 580 of the donors. Some IMGT-functional V segments, including TRBV6-2 and TRBV6-3, could not be told apart with the 87-base-pair reads, so those segments were excluded. Linkage disequilibrium might explain the correlated functional status among segregating V segments, but an unknown experimental factor could not be ruled out. Presence/absence analyses assumed roughly uniform sequencing depth across donors, an assumption that may not hold. The classifier was reported to diagnose cytomegalovirus status with high specificity and sensitivity in both the original cohort and the validation cohort. Most TCR sequences were seen in very few donors, while some public TCRs were found in many individuals. In a later genetic analysis, fewer N-insertions in productive TCRs were reported among donors in an Asian-associated ancestry cluster than the approximately 670-donor mean.

Library preparation was by the immunoSEQ multiplex PCR assay. The multiplex PCR relied on a mix of 60 forward primers for TCR Vbeta segments and 13 reverse primers for TCR Jbeta segments. The CDR3 region of rearranged TCR beta genes was amplified from genomic DNA by a multiplex PCR assay. On the Illumina HiSeq System, the amplified TCR beta libraries were sequenced as 87-base-pair reads. As for how the authors treated the data: A later analysis counted tens of millions of unique TCR beta chains across the 550 to 750 repertoires, and around 12 million of these chains were shared by at least two donors. Raw reads were error-corrected and collapsed into unique sequences by a nearest-neighbor algorithm in which closely related sequences were merged to remove PCR and sequencing errors. To assign V, D and J gene segments, CDR3 sequences were aligned to IMGT reference sequences. Each retained sequence needed at least a six-nucleotide match to both a V gene segment and a J gene segment. A rearrangement counted as productive if the CDR3 had no stop codons and remained in frame with V and J, and every other rearrangement counted as non-productive. Following IMGT convention, CDR3 was defined as the stretch from the second conserved V-encoded cysteine to the conserved J-encoded phenylalanine. The earlier analysis of 500 to 600 of the donors excluded sequences that lacked an unambiguous match to a single V gene segment. In an earlier analysis of a few hundred of the donors, V segments were called functional above 56.7% productive rearrangements and were called segregating when the between-donor standard deviation exceeded 5%. A statistical classification framework was built for diagnosing cytomegalovirus status from the catalog of TCR beta chain sequences. In a later analysis, V and J genes were assigned by comparing TCR nucleotide sequences against IMGT/GENE-DB human TR gene sequences. In a later analysis, CDR3 sequences and most-parsimonious VDJ recombination scenarios were assigned using the TCRdist pipeline. In a later analysis, each TCR beta chain was defined by its CDR3 amino acid sequence together with its V-gene family, and reads without a unique V-gene family were excluded. To address suspected cross-contamination and a sequencing artifact, a later analysis removed 592 highly shared, low-generation-probability nucleotide sequences. A later analysis calculated a clonal expansion index for each public chain from normalized within-repertoire ranks of inferred template counts. In a later analysis, generation probabilities were computed with a VDJ recombination model fitted to out-of-frame rearrangements, and the resulting probabilities were checked against IGoR. A later analysis scored TCR-TCR, TCR-HLA and TCR-CMV co-occurrence with hypergeometric tests, applying a repertoire-size bias correction to TCR pairs. False discovery rates were estimated in a later analysis by permuting HLA or CMV assignments 20 times. In a later analysis, co-occurring TCRs were grouped using DBSCAN, with TCRdist sequence similarity added in when clustering inside HLA-allele-positive subsets. Co-occurrence clustering excluded repertoires with fewer than 30,000 or more than 120,000 public chains, plus five with anomalous nucleotide sharing. The source is immuneACCESS, and TCRdb retained only in-frame sequences with V and J called. Part of the clones is not carried over; for the studies checked, unresolved V genes explain less than half of this, and the remainder is unexplained. The DNA gave D and trimming, while V, J and clone size come from that table. The sample includes about 160,000 clones, with roughly 80% observed a single time. The ten largest clones capture less than 1% of the sample.

This clone was seen a handful of times. Its cognate antigen has yet to be identified. Per-base quality was not reported, and no clone a single base away is much larger than it. The germline V gene (reference sequence) sets CDR1 to LNHDA and CDR2 to SQIVND. Ends trimmed: V by 4 bases, J by 5 bases; bases unmatched to a gene: 3. Including the terminal cysteine and phenylalanine, the CDR3 comprises 13 residues. Only the CDR3 part of the read is kept: 39 bases, read in frame from the first base. The cohort comprised around 690 healthy bone marrow donors. All cohort members were sampled while nominally healthy, although unrecorded immune exposures were likely present. The donor was CMV seropositive and was included in the group of some 290 seropositive cohort members. Every donor gave a peripheral blood sample, and the peripheral blood mononuclear cells from that sample were used for TCR beta sequencing. Genomic DNA extraction from the blood cell samples was performed with the Qiagen DNeasy Blood Extraction Kit.

The material sequenced was PBMCs. The chain employs TRBV19 and TRBJ2-7, and 9 junction bases match TRBD1. The clonotype originates from a girl aged 2-10 years in good health and CMV-seropositive. The nucleotide sequence is TGTGCCAGTAGTACGGGGACAGGGAACGAGCAGTACTTC. Its translation is CASSTGTGNEQYF.